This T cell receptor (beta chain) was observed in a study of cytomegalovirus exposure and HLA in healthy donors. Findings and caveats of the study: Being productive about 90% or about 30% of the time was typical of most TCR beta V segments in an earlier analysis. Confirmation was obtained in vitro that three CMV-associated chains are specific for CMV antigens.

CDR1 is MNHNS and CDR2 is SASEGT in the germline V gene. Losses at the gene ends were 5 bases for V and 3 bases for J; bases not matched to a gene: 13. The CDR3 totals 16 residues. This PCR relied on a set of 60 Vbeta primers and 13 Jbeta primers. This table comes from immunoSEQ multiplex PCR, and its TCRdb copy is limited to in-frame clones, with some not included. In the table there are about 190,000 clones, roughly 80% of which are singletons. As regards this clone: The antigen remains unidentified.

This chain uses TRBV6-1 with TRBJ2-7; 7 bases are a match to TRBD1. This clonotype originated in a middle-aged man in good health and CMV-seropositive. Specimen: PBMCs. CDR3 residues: CASSQDFWDSNYEQYF. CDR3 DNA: TGTGCCAGCAGTCAAGACTTCTGGGACAGCAACTACGAGCAGTACTTC.